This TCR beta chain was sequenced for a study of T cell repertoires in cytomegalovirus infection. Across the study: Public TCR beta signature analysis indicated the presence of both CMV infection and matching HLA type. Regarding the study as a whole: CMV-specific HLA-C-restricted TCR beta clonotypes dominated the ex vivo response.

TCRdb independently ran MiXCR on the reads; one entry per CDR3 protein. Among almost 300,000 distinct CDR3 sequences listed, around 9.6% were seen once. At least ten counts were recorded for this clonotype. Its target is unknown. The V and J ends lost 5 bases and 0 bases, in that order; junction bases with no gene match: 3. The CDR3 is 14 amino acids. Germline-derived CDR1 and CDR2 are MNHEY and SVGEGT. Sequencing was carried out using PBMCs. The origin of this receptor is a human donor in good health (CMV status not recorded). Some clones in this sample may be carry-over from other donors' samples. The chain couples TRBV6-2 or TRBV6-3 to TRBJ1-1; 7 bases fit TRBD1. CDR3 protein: CASSTQGLNTEAFF. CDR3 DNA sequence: TGTGCCAGCAGTACACAGGGGCTGAACACTGAAGCTTTCTTT.